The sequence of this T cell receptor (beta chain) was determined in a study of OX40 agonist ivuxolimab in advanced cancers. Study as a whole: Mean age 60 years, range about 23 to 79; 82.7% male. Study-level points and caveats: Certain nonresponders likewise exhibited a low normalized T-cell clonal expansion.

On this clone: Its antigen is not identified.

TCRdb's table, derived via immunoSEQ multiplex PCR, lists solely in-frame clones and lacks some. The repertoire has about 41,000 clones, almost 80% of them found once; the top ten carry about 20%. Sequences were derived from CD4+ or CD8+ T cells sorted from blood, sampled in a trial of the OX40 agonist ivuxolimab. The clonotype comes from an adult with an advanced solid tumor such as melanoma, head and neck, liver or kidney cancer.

The CDR3, as DNA: TGCAGCGTTGAACCCCAGGGGACCGAGACCCAGTACTTC. Amino acids: CSVEPQGTETQYF. The chain joins TRBV29-1 to TRBJ2-5; D is perhaps TRBD1 (6 bases). CDR1 SQVTM and CDR2 ANQGSEA come from the germline V gene. This CDR3 is 13 amino acids long. The V gene lost 2 bases and the J gene lost 5 bases, with 12 bases spanning the gap.